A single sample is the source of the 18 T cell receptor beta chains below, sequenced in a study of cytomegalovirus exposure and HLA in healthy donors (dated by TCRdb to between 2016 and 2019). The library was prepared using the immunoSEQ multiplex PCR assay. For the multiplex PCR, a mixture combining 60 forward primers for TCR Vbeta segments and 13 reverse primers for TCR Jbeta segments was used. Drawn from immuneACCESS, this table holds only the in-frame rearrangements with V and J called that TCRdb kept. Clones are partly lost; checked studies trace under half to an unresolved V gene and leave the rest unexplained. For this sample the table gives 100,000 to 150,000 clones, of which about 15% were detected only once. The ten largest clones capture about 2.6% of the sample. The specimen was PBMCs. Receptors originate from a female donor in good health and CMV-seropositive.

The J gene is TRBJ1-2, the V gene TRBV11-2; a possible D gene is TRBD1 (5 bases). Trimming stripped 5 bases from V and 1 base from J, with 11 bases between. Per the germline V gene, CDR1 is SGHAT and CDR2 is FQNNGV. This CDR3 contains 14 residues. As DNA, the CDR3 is TGTGCCAGCAGCCGCAGGGCTTTTAACTATGGCTACACCTTC. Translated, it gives CASSRRAFNYGYTF.

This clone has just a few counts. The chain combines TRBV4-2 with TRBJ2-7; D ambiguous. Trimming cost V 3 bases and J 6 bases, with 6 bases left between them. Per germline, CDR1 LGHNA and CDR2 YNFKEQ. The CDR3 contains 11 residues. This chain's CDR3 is CASSQSLEQYF. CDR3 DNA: TGTGCCAGCAGCCAGTCTCTCGAGCAGTACTTC.

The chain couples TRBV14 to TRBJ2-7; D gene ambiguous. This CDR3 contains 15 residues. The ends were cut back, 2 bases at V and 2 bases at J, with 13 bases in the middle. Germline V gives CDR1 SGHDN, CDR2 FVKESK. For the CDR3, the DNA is TGTGCCAGCAGCCAAATGTTCCCGGGTACCTACGAGCAGTACTTC. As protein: CASSQMFPGTYEQYF. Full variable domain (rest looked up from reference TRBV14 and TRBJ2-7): EAGVTQFPSHSVIEKGQTVTLRCDPISGHDNLYWYRRVMGKEIKFLLHFVKESKQDESGMPNNRFLAERTGGTYSTLKVQPAELEDSGVYFCASSQMFPGTYEQYFGPGTRLTVT.

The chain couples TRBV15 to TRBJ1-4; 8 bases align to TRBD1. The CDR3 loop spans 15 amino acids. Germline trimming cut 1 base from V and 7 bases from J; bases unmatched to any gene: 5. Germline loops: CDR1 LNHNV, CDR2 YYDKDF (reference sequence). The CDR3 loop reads CATSRGQGYSEKLFF. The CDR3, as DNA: TGTGCCACCAGCAGAGGACAGGGGTACAGTGAAAAACTGTTTTTT.

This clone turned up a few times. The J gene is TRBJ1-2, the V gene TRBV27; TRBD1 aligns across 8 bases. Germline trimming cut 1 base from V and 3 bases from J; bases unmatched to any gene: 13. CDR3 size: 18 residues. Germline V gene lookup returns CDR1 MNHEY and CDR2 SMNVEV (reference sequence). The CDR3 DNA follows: TGTGCCAGCAGTTTATGGGCGGACCGTCGGGACAGGCACTATGGCTACACCTTC. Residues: CASSLWADRRDRHYGYTF.

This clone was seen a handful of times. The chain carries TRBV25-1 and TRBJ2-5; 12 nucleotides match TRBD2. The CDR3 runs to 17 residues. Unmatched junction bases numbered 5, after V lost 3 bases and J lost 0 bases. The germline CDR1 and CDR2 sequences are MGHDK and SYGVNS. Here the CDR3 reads CASSDFRLAGDQETQYF. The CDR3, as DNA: TGTGCCAGCAGTGACTTCAGACTAGCGGGGGACCAAGAGACCCAGTACTTC.

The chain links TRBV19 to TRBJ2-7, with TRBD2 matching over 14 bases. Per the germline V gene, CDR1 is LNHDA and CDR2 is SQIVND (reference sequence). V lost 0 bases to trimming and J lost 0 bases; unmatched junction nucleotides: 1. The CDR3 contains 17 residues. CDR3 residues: CASSIDGTSGSSYEQYF. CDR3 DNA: TGTGCCAGTAGTATAGATGGGACTAGCGGGAGCTCCTACGAGCAGTACTTC.

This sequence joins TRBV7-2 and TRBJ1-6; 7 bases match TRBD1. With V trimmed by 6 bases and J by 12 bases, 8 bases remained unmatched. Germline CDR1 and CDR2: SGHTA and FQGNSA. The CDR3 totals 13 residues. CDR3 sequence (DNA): TGTGCCAGCAGTCCCAGGGGACAGTTACCCCTCCACTTT. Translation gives CASSPRGQLPLHF.

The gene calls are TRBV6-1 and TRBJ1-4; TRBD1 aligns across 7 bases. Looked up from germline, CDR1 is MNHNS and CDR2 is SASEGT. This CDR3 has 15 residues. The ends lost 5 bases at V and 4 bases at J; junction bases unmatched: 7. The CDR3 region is CASSFATGHNEKLFF. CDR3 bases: TGTGCCAGCAGTTTCGCGACAGGGCATAATGAAAAACTGTTTTTT.

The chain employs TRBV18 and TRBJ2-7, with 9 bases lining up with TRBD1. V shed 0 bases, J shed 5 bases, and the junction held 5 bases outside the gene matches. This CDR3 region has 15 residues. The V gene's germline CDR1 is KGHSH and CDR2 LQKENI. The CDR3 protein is CASSPPGQGGNEQYF. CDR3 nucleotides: TGTGCCAGCTCACCACCGGGACAGGGAGGTAACGAGCAGTACTTC.

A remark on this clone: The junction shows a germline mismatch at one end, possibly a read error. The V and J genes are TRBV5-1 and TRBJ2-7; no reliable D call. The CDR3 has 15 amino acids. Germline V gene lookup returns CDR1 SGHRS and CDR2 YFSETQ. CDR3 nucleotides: TGCGCCAGCAGCTTGGAGTCCGGTTCCTCCTCCGAGCAGTACTTC. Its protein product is CASSLESGSSSEQYF.

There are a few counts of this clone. CDR3 in amino acids: CAVSTSGIVGGELFF. CDR3 in DNA: TGTGCCGTCTCGACTAGCGGGATTGTTGGCGGGGAGCTGTTTTTT. This chain connects TRBV6-5 to TRBJ2-2; 11 bases align to TRBD2. Germline V gene sequence: CDR1 MNHEY, CDR2 SVGAGI. J was trimmed by 7 bases and V by 11 bases; bases with no gene match: 12. The CDR3 covers 15 residues.

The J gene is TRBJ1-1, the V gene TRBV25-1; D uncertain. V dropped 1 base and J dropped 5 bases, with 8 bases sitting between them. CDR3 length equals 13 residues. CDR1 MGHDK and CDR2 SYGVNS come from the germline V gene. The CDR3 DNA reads TGTGCCAGCAGTGAATGGGCTACAACTGAAGCTTTCTTT. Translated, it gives CASSEWATTEAFF.

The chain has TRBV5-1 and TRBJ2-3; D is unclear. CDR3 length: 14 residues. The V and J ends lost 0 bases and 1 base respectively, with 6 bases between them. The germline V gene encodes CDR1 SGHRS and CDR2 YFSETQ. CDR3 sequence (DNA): TGCGCCAGCAGCTTGGGGTCAGGCACAGATACGCAGTATTTT. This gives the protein CASSLGSGTDTQYF. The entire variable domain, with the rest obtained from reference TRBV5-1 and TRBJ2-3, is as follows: KAGVTQTPRYLIKTRGQQVTLSCSPISGHRSVSWYQQTPGQGLQFLFEYFSETQRNKGNFPGRFSGRQFSNSRSEMNVSTLELGDSALYLCASSLGSGTDTQYFGPGTRLTVL.

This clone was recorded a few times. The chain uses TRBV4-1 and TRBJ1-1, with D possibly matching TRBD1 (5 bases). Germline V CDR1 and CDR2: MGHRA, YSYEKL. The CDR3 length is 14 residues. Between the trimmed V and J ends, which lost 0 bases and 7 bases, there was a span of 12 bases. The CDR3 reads CASSQDSRGNEAFF. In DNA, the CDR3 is TGCGCCAGCAGCCAAGATTCTAGGGGCAATGAAGCTTTCTTT.

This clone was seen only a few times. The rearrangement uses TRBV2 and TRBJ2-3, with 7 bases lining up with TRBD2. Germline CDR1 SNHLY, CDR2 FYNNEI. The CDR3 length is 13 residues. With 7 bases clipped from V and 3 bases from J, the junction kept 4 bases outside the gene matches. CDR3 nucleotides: TGTGCCAGCAACTCGCGGGAGACAGATACGCAGTATTTT. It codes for CASNSRETDTQYF.

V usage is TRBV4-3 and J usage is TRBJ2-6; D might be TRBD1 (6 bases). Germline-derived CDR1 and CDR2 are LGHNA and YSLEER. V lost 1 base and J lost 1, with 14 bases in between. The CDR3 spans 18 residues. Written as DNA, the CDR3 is TGCGCCAGCAGCCAAGCTAAACAGGGAGTTTCTGGGGCCAACGTCCTGACTTTC. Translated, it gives CASSQAKQGVSGANVLTF.

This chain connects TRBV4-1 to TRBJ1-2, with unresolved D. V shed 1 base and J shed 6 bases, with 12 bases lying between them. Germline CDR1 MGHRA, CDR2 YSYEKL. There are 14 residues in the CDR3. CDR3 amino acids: CASSQVTAINGYTF. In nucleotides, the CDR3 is TGCGCCAGCAGCCAAGTAACAGCCATAAATGGCTACACCTTC.